The 17 T cell receptor beta chains presented below share a single source sample, sequenced in a study of T-cell reconstitution after alpha-beta-depleted transplantation in children. During its preparation, the TCRbeta library received unique molecular identifiers. TCRdb processed the PCR reads anew with MiXCR; each CDR3 protein has one entry. The top ten hold roughly a third of the sample, which has roughly 120,000 distinct CDR3 sequences, about a tenth seen once. The source material was PBMCs, sampled before TCRalphabeta/CD19-depleted stem cell transplant. The receptors here all came from a boy under 10 years old with acute lymphoblastic leukemia, due to receive a stem cell transplant.

This clonotype was seen a few times. The chain uses TRBV5-5 and TRBJ1-5; no clear D gene. CDR1 and CDR2 (germline): SGHKS, YYEKEE (reference sequence). V was cut by 0 bases and J by 6 bases, with 4 bases left in between. CDR3 length equals 12 residues. CDR3 DNA: TGTGCCAGCAGCTTGGAGGGTCAGCCCCAGCATTTT. Its protein is CASSLEGQPQHF.

The chain recombines TRBV3-1 with TRBJ2-5, with 14 nucleotides matching TRBD2. Per germline, CDR1 LGHDT and CDR2 YNNKEL (reference sequence). This CDR3 has 17 residues. Unmatched junction bases numbered 8, after V lost 4 bases and J lost 4 bases. The CDR3 DNA is TGTGCCAGCAGCCCTACGACTAGCGGGAGGGCCGGAGAGACCCAGTACTTC. As protein: CASSPTTSGRAGETQYF.

This clonotype was counted ten times or more. The chain couples TRBV7-6 to TRBJ2-1; 8 positions agree with TRBD1. Looked up from germline, CDR1 is SGHVS and CDR2 is FNYEAQ. V was clipped by 4 bases and J by 0 bases; unmatched bases: 8. CDR3 length equals 17 residues. This CDR3 reads CASSSLQGESSYNEQFF. Here the CDR3 DNA reads TGTGCCAGCAGCTCCCTACAGGGGGAGAGCTCCTACAATGAGCAGTTCTTC.

The sample holds many counts of this clonotype. The gene calls are TRBV20-1 and TRBJ2-3, with D maybe TRBD1 (5 bases). The CDR3 runs 13 residues. Germline-derived CDR1 and CDR2 are DFQATT and SNEGSKA (reference sequence). V was cut by 3 bases and J by 6 bases, with 13 bases left in between. The DNA for the CDR3 is TGCAGTGCTAGGGGGCATGAATTCGATACGCAGTATTTT. Translating gives CSARGHEFDTQYF.

The chain couples TRBV5-1 to TRBJ2-7; TRBD2 matches at 11 bases. The CDR3 length is 16 residues. Germline assignment: CDR1 SGHRS and CDR2 YFSETQ. J was trimmed by 2 bases and V by 0 bases; bases with no gene match: 4. The DNA for the CDR3 is TGCGCCAGCAGCTTGGGGACTAGCGGGTCGACCTACGAGCAGTACTTC. Protein product: CASSLGTSGSTYEQYF.

This clonotype was picked up many times. The chain recombines TRBV12-3 or TRBV12-4 with TRBJ2-7; a weak D match, TRBD2 (5 bases). With 6 bases removed from V and 0 bases from J, the gap between germline ends came to 12 bases. The CDR3 has 14 amino acids. CDR3 in amino acids: CASRTDGISYEQYF. CDR3 nucleotide sequence: TGTGCCAGCAGGACGGACGGGATCTCCTACGAGCAGTACTTC.

At least ten counts were recorded for this clonotype. The J gene is TRBJ2-4, the V gene TRBV7-8, with 10 bases lining up with TRBD2. The trim removed 0 bases at V and 6 bases at J, leaving 11 bases unmatched. Germline assignment: CDR1 SGHVS and CDR2 FQNEAQ. There are 18 residues in the CDR3. The DNA for the CDR3 is TGTGCCAGCAGCTTAGCACGGGCTAGCGGGAGTGAGGGAAACATTCAGTACTTC. Encoded protein: CASSLARASGSEGNIQYF.

The chain employs TRBV5-1 and TRBJ1-2; 8 bases agree with TRBD1. Per the germline V gene, CDR1 is SGHRS and CDR2 is YFSETQ. Trimming cost V 4 bases and J 1 base; bases outside gene matches: 9. This CDR3 region has 16 residues. The chain's CDR3 is CASSTQTGALNYGYTF. CDR3 DNA: TGCGCCAGCAGCACACAGACAGGGGCACTTAACTATGGCTACACCTTC.

The chain employs TRBV20-1 and TRBJ2-6, with D unresolved. The CDR3 runs to 14 residues. Per germline, CDR1 DFQATT and CDR2 SNEGSKA (reference sequence). V gave up 0 bases and J gave up 0 bases, with 3 bases separating them. CDR3 residues: CSARDPSGANVLTF. The CDR3 nucleotides read TGCAGTGCTAGAGATCCCTCTGGGGCCAACGTCCTGACTTTC.

CDR3 sequence: CASSLSAGANVLTF. The CDR3 coding sequence is TGTGCCAGCAGTTTATCCGCTGGGGCCAACGTCCTGACTTTC. This chain connects TRBV27 to TRBJ2-6; D remains unclear. CDR3 length: 14 amino acids. The ends were cut back, 0 bases at V and 2 bases at J, with 2 bases in the middle. The germline CDR1 and CDR2 sequences are MNHEY and SMNVEV (reference sequence).

At least ten counts were recorded for this clonotype. The CDR3 is CASSMALSYNEQFF. As DNA, the CDR3 is TGTGCCAGCAGCATGGCCCTTTCCTACAATGAGCAGTTCTTC. The rearrangement joins TRBV5-6 to TRBJ2-1; D gene ambiguous. The germline V and J ends were trimmed by 4 bases and 1 base, with 9 bases remaining between them. The CDR3 is made up of 14 amino acids. Germline V CDR1 and CDR2: SGHDT, YYEEEE.

This clonotype was seen many times. V gene TRBV28 combines with J gene TRBJ2-1; TRBD2 agrees at 11 bases. The germline V gene encodes CDR1 MDHEN and CDR2 SYDVKM. The CDR3 spans 16 residues. V was clipped by 5 bases and J by 8 bases; unmatched bases: 11. In nucleotides, the CDR3 is TGTGCCAGCAGTGGGGTAGCGGGAGGGCCGTCGGATGAGCAGTTCTTC. Amino acid sequence: CASSGVAGGPSDEQFF.

This clonotype appeared a few times. The V call is TRBV3-1, the J call TRBJ2-1; 11 positions match TRBD2. In germline, CDR1 is LGHDT, CDR2 YNNKEL (reference sequence). CDR3 length: 16 residues. Losses at the gene ends were 6 bases for V and 9 bases for J; bases not matched to a gene: 13. For the CDR3, the DNA is TGTGCCAGCAGTCCGACTAGCGGGAAGCGGCTTGGTGAGCAGTTCTTC. Residues: CASSPTSGKRLGEQFF.

The table lists this clonotype with a few counts. J is TRBJ1-1 and V is TRBV5-4; D not resolved. The CDR3 has 13 residues. V shed 4 bases and J shed 4 bases, with 11 bases lying between them. Per the germline V gene, CDR1 is SGHNT and CDR2 is YYREEE (reference sequence). The CDR3 sequence: CASSVGGGTEAFF. The DNA for the CDR3 is TGTGCCAGCAGCGTAGGCGGCGGCACTGAAGCTTTCTTT.

The table lists this clonotype with many counts. The chain uses TRBV5-5 and TRBJ2-5; 8 nucleotides line up with TRBD2. J lost 5 bases, V lost 3 bases, and 15 bases had no gene match. CDR1 and CDR2 (germline): SGHKS, YYEKEE (reference sequence). This CDR3 has 17 amino acids. CDR3 sequence: CASSSIYGRAVFETQYF. DNA of the CDR3: TGTGCCAGCAGCTCGATATACGGGAGGGCTGTTTTTGAGACCCAGTACTTC.

This clonotype was detected only a few times. J is TRBJ1-2 and V is TRBV5-6, with TRBD1 matching 8 bases. The CDR3 sequence is 15 residues long. The germline V gene encodes CDR1 SGHDT and CDR2 YYEEEE. The ends lost 0 bases at V and 6 bases at J; junction bases unmatched: 7. The CDR3 loop is CASSLGWTGIDGYTF. As DNA, the CDR3 is TGTGCCAGCAGCTTGGGGTGGACAGGGATCGATGGCTACACCTTC. Combining the CDR3 with reference TRBV5-6 and TRBJ1-2 gives the whole variable domain DAGVTQSPTHLIKTRGQQVTLRCSPKSGHDTVSWYQQALGQGPQFIFQYYEEEERQRGNFPDRFSGHQFPNYSSELNVNALLLGDSALYLCASSLGWTGIDGYTFGSGTRLTVV.

The sample holds many counts of this clonotype. Written as DNA, the CDR3 is TGTGCCAGCAGCCTCACACAGGGGGGCTACAATGAGCAGTTCTTC. Protein sequence: CASSLTQGGYNEQFF. The gene calls are TRBV7-9 and TRBJ2-1, with 8 bases identical to TRBD1. J lost 3 bases, V lost 5 bases, and 6 bases had no gene match. The germline V gene encodes CDR1 SEHNR and CDR2 FQNEAQ (reference sequence). This CDR3 region has 15 residues. Supplemented by reference TRBV7-9 and TRBJ2-1, the full variable domain reads DTGVSQNPRHKITKRGQNVTFRCDPISEHNRLYWYRQTLGQGPEFLTYFQNEAQLEKSRLLSDRFSAERPKGSFSTLEIQRTEQGDSAMYLCASSLTQGGYNEQFFGPGTRLTVL.